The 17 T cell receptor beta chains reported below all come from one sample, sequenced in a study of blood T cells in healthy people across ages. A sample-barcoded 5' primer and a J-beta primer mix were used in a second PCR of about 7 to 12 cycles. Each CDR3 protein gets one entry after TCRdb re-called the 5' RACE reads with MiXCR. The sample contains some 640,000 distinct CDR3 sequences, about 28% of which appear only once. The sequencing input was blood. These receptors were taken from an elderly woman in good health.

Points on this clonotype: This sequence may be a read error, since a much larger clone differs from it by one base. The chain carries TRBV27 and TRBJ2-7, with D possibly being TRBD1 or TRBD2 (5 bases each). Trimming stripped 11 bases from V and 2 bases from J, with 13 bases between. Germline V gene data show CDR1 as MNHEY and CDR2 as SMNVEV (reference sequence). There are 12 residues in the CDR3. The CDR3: CAASGQTYEQYF. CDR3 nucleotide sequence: TGTGCCGCCTCGGGGCAGACCTACGAGCAGTACTTC.

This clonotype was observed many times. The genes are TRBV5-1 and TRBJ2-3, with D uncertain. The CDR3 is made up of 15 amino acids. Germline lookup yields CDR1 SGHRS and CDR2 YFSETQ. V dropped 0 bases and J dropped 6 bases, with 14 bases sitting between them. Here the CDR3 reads CASSLERTTADTQYF. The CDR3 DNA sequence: TGCGCCAGCAGCTTGGAGAGAACCACGGCTGATACGCAGTATTTT.

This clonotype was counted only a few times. The CDR3 DNA reads TGTGCCAGCAAGCAGCTAGTTGCGAGCACAGATACGCAGTATTTT. Its protein product is CASKQLVASTDTQYF. This chain uses TRBV2 with TRBJ2-3, with no clear D. The V end was cut by 7 bases, the J end by 0 bases, with 14 bases between. Germline CDR1 is SNHLY and CDR2 is FYNNEI. This CDR3 has 15 amino acids.

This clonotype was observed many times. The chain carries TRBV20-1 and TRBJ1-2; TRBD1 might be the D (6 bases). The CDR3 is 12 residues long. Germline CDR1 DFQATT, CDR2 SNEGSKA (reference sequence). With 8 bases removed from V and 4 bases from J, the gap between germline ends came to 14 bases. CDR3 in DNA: TGCAGTCCGGACAGTTGGAGCTATGGCTACACCTTC. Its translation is CSPDSWSYGYTF.

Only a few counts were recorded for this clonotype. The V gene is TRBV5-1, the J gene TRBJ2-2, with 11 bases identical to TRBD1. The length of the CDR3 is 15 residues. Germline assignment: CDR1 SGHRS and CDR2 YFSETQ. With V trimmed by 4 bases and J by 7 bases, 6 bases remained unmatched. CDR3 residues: CASSGGQGAVGELFF. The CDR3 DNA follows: TGCGCCAGCAGCGGAGGACAGGGGGCAGTCGGGGAGCTGTTTTTT.

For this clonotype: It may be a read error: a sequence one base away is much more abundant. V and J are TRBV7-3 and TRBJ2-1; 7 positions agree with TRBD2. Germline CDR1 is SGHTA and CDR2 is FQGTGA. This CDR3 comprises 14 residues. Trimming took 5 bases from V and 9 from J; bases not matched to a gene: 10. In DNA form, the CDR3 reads TGTGCCAGCAGCCCCGGATGGGGGGGAGGTGAGCAGTTCTTC. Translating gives CASSPGWGGGEQFF.

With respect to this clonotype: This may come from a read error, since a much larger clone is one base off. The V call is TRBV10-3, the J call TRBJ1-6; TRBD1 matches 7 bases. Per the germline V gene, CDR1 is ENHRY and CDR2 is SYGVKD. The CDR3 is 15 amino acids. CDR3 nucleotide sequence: TGTGCCATCAAGACGGGACAGTCCTCCGGTTCACCCCCCCACTTT. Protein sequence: CAIKTGQSSGSPPHF.

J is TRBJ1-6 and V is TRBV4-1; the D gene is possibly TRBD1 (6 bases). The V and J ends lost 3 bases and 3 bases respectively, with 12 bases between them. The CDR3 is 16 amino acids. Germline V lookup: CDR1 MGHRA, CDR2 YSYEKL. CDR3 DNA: TGCGCCAGCAGCCAGACAGGATCGAACTATAATTCACCCCTCCACTTT. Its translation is CASSQTGSNYNSPLHF.

For the CDR3, the DNA is TGTGCCACCAGCAGAGCCGGGGGGTACTCACCCCTCCACTTT. It yields the protein CATSRAGGYSPLHF. The rearrangement uses TRBV15 and TRBJ1-6, with D maybe TRBD1 (5 bases). V dropped 1 base and J dropped 10 bases, with 11 bases sitting between them. Germline V gives CDR1 LNHNV, CDR2 YYDKDF (reference sequence). This CDR3 region has 14 residues.

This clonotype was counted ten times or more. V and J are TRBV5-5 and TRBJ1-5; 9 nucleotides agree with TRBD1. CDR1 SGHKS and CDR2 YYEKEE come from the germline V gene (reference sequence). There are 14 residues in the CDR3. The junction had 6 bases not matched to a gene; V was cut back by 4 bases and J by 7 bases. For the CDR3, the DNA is TGTGCCAGCAGCCCGACAGGGGGACAACAGCCCCAGCATTTT. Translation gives CASSPTGGQQPQHF. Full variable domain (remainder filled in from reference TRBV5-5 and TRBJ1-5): DAGVTQSPTHLIKTRGQQVTLRCSPISGHKSVSWYQQVLGQGPQFIFQYYEKEERGRGNFPDRFSARQFPNYSSELNVNALLLGDSALYLCASSPTGGQQPQHFGDGTRLSIL.

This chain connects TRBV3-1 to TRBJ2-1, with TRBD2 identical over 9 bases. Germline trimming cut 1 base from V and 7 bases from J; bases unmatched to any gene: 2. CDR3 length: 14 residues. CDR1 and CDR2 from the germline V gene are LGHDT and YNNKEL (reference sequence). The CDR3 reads CASSQALAGNEQFF. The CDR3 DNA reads TGTGCCAGCAGCCAAGCGCTAGCGGGGAATGAGCAGTTCTTC.

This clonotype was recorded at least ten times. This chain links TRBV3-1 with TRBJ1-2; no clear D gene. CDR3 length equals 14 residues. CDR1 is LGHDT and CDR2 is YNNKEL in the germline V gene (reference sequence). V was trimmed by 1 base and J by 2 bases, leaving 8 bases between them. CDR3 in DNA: TGTGCCAGCAGCCAAGGGGAAGGGAACTATGGCTACACCTTC. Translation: CASSQGEGNYGYTF.

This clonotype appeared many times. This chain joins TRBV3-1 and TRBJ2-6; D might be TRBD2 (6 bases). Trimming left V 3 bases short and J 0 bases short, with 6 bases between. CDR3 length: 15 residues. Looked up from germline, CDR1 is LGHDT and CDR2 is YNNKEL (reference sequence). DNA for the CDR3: TGTGCCAGCAGCCACGGGGGCTCTGGGGCCAACGTCCTGACTTTC. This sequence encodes CASSHGGSGANVLTF.

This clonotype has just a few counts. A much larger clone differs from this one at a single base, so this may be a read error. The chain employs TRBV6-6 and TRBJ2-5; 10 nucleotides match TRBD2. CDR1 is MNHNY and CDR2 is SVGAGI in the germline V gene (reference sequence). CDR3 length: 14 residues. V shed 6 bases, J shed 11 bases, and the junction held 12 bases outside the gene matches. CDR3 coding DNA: TGTGCCAGCAGACAAGCGGGGGGGAACAATGAGCAGTACTTC. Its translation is CASRQAGGNNEQYF.

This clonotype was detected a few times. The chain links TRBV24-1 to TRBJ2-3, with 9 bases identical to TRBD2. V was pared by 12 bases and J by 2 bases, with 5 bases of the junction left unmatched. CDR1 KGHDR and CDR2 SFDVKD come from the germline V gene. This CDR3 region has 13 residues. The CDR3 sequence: CAVQRGATDTQYF. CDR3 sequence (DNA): TGTGCCGTTCAGCGGGGGGCCACAGATACGCAGTATTTT.

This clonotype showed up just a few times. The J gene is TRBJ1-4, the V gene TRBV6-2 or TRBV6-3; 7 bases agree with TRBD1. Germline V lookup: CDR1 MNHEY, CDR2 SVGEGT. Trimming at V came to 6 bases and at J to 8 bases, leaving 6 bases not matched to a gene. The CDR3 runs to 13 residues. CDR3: CASRPTGEEKLFF. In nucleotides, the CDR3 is TGTGCCAGCAGGCCTACAGGGGAAGAAAAACTGTTTTTT.

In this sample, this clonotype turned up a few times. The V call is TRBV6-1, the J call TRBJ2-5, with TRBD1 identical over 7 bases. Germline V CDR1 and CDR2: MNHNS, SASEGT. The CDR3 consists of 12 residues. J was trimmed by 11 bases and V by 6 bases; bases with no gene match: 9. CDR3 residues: CASRLQGNEQYF. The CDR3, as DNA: TGTGCCAGCAGGCTACAGGGGAATGAGCAGTACTTC.